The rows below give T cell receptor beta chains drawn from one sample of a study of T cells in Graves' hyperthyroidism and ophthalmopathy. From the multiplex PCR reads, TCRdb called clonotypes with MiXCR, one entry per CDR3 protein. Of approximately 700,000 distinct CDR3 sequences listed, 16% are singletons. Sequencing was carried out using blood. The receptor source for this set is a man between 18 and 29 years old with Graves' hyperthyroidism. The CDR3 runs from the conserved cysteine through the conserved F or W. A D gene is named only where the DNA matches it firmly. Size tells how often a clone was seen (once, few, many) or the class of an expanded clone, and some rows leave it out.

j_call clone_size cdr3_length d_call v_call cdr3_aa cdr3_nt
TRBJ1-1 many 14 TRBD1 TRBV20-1 CSAKRDRADTEAFF TGCAGTGCTAAGCGGGACAGGGCTGATACTGAAGCTTTCTTT
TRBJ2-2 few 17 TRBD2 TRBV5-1 CASSNGLAGVGTGELFF TGCGCCAGCAGCAATGGACTAGCGGGAGTGGGCACCGGGGAGCTGTTTTTT
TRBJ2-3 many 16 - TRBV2 CASSEAERLSTDTQYF TGTGCCAGCAGTGAAGCGGAGCGGCTTAGCACAGATACGCAGTATTTT
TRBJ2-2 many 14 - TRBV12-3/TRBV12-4 CASSQRVYTAELFF TGTGCCAGCAGCCAAAGAGTCTACACCGCGGAGCTGTTTTTT
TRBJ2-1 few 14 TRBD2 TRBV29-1 CSVGLAGEPGRQFF TGCAGCGTGGGACTAGCGGGAGAGCCAGGACGACAGTTCTTC
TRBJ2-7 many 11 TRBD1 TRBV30 CAWGQGIEQYF TGTGCCTGGGGACAGGGGATCGAGCAGTACTTC
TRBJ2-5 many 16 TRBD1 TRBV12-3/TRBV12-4 CASSLEGQGLTETQYF TGTGCCAGCAGTTTAGAGGGACAGGGGTTAACGGAGACCCAGTACTTC
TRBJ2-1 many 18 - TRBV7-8 CASSLARVLAPKRNEQFF TGTGCCAGCAGCTTAGCCAGGGTCCTAGCCCCCAAGAGGAATGAGCAGTTCTTC
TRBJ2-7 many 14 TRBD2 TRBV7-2 CASSSRLAAYEQYF TGTGCCAGCAGCTCCCGACTAGCAGCCTACGAGCAGTACTTC
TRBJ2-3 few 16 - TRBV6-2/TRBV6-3 CASSYSPTHPTDTQYF TGTGCCAGCAGTTACTCCCCCACCCACCCCACAGATACGCAGTATTTT
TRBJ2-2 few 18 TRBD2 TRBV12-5 CASGTGLLAGLRTGELFF TGTGCTAGTGGTACAGGACTGCTAGCGGGATTACGAACCGGGGAGCTGTTTTTT
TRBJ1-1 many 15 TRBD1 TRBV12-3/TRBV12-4 CASSLKGTGGTEAFF TGTGCCAGCAGTTTAAAGGGGACAGGGGGCACTGAAGCTTTCTTT
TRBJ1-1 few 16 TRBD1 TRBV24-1 CATSDQDRYGNTEAFF TGTGCCACCAGTGACCAGGACAGGTATGGGAACACTGAAGCTTTCTTT
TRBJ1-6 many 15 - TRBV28 CASSSLLGVYSPLHF TGTGCCAGCAGTTCCCTTTTAGGGGTATATTCACCCCTCCACTTT
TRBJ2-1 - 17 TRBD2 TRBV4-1 CASSQSSGRISYNEQFF TGCGCCAGCAGCCAATCTAGCGGGAGAATATCCTACAATGAGCAGTTCTTC
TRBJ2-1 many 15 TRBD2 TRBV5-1 CASSRGRNPYNEQFF TGCGCCAGCAGCCGCGGGAGAAACCCCTACAATGAGCAGTTCTTC
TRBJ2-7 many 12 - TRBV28 CASSGTQYEQYF TGTGCCAGCAGTGGGACTCAATACGAGCAGTACTTC
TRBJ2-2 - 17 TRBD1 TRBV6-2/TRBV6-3 CASSPGQGAWNTGELFF TGTGCCAGCAGCCCGGGACAGGGGGCTTGGAACACCGGGGAGCTGTTTTTT
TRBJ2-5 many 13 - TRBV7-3 CASSIGAQETQYF TGTGCCAGCAGCATCGGGGCGCAAGAGACCCAGTACTTC
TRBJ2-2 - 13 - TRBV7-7 CASLDPDAGELFF TGTGCTAGCTTGGACCCCGACGCCGGGGAGCTGTTTTTT
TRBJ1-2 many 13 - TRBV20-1 CSAKNPVGWGYTF TGCAGTGCCAAAAACCCGGTGGGGTGGGGCTACACCTTC
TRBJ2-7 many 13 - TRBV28 CASSLPLGGEQYF TGTGCCAGCAGTTTACCCTTAGGTGGCGAGCAGTACTTC
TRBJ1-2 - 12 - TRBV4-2 CASSHGFVGYTF TGTGCCAGCAGCCACGGGTTCGTTGGCTACACCTTC
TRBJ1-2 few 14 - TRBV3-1 CASSRSGTAYGYTF TGTGCCAGCAGCCGATCCGGGACTGCCTATGGCTACACCTTC
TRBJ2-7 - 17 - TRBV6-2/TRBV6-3 CASSHATGHLSPYEQYF TGTGCCAGCAGCCACGCAACGGGACACTTGAGCCCCTACGAGCAGTACTTC
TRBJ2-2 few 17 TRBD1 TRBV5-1 CASSLGERQGNTGELFF TGCGCCAGCAGCTTGGGGGAACGACAGGGGAACACCGGGGAGCTGTTTTTT
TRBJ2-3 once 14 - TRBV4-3 CASSQDEGGDTQYF TGCGCCAGCAGCCAAGACGAAGGGGGAGATACGCAGTATTTT
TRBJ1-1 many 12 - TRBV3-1 CASSQSTGEAFF TGTGCCAGCAGCCAGAGTACCGGTGAAGCTTTCTTT